This T cell receptor (beta chain) comes out of a study of T cell repertoires in cytomegalovirus infection (dated by TCRdb to the late 2010s). As for the study more broadly: Donor HLA type was relevant to the analysis, as public TCR beta signatures indicated carriage of CMV infection together with the matching HLA type.

V is clipped by 1 base and J by 4 bases, and the sequence between their germline boundaries is 14 bases long. As encoded in the germline V gene, CDR1 is SGHRS while CDR2 is YFSETQ. The CDR3 covers 15 residues, taking in both the cysteine and the phenylalanine. Only the CDR3 portion is preserved as DNA: 45 bases, with reading frame beginning at the first base. About this clonotype itself: Which antigen it targets is not known. No much larger clonotype is one base removed from it; base qualities were not supplied.

Points the paper makes about the study in general: Cumulative frequency of public TCR beta family members discriminated carriers of CMV infection plus the relevant HLA type in this cohort and an independent 352-donor cohort. The ex vivo response was dominated by HLA-C-restricted CMV-specific TCR beta clonotypes, which also provided the single most frequent clonotype in two of eight donors.

Sequencing instrument: Illumina HiSeq 1500. The public reads were reprocessed in TCRdb via fastp at Q25 and MiXCR, keeping in-frame beta chains. Rows matching on CDR3 protein sequence are summarized as one entry with the most common DNA and genes. The sample table shows just under 550,000 distinct CDR3 sequences, and about a quarter are seen once. The ten largest clones take up less than 15% of the sample. The chain couples TRBV5-1 to TRBJ2-5; a tentative D match to TRBD2 spans 5 bases. The TCR comes from a human donor in good health (CMV status not recorded). Some clones in this sample may be carry-over from other donors' samples. Sequencing was performed on PBMCs. CDR3 reads: CASSLFPGSSETQYF. The nucleotide sequence reads as follows: TGCGCCAGCAGCTTGTTTCCGGGGTCGTCAGAGACCCAGTACTTC.